This T cell receptor (beta chain) appears in the sequencing data of a study of T-cell memory formation after mild COVID-19. Looking at the study overall: TCR clusters were largely donor specific.

With regard to this clonotype: Its antigen is currently unknown.

Per germline, CDR1 GTSNPN and CDR2 SVGIG (reference sequence). V dropped 5 bases and J dropped 6 bases, with 16 bases sitting between them. The CDR3 totals 14 residues. Study conclusions and caveats: Contracting clones from day 15 to 85 had balanced CD4/CD8; later expanders favoured CD4+. A second wave of clones peaked on day 37, and their SARS-CoV-2 specificity went unconfirmed.

MiXCR was run by TCRdb on the 5' RACE reads, yielding one entry per CDR3 protein. The sample holds 100,000 to 150,000 distinct CDR3 sequences, about 15% seen once. The material sequenced was PBMCs or a T cell subset sorted from them (not recorded which). V and J are TRBV30 and TRBJ2-2; possibly TRBD2 for D (5 bases). This receptor was taken from a young man who had mild COVID-19 (a few samples of this study predate the infection). Cell type and time point are not known. The CDR3 nucleotides read TGTGCCTGGCGGCGGAAAGGGAGCCCCGGGGAGCTGTTTTTT. Protein product: CAWRRKGSPGELFF.